Following are 23 T cell receptor beta chains from one sample sequenced in a study of blood T cell repertoires in COVID-19. Produced via immunoSEQ multiplex PCR; TCRdb's table is partial and in-frame only. Of 59,000 or so clones in the sample, about 73% were seen once. The sample taken for sequencing was peripheral blood. These receptors all come from a woman aged 45-65 years with active or convalescent COVID-19.

As DNA, the CDR3 is TGTGCCAGCAGCTTGAAGAACAGGGGTTGGGAGCAGTACTTC. Protein sequence: CASSLKNRGWEQYF. The V call is TRBV5-6, the J call TRBJ2-7; the match to TRBD1 covers 7 bases. The CDR3 loop spans 14 amino acids. V lost 1 base and J lost 7; bases outside the gene matches: 8. Germline V lookup: CDR1 SGHDT, CDR2 YYEEEE.

V and J are TRBV4-2 and TRBJ2-1; TRBD2 agrees at 12 bases. V gave up 5 bases and J gave up 7 bases; unmatched junction bases: 6. The length of the CDR3 is 15 residues. In germline, CDR1 is LGHNA, CDR2 YNFKEQ. Written as DNA, the CDR3 is TGTGCCAGCAGCATCCTAGCGGGAGGGCCTAATGAGCAGTTCTTC. This codes for CASSILAGGPNEQFF.

The chain uses TRBV18 and TRBJ1-5; no definite D call. The CDR3 consists of 15 residues. Germline lookup yields CDR1 KGHSH and CDR2 LQKENI. V lost 2 bases, J lost 1 base, and 9 bases lay in between. The CDR3 DNA reads TGTGCCAGCTCACCAGAGGGTCGGAGCAATCAGCCCCAGCATTTT. Encoded protein: CASSPEGRSNQPQHF. The full variable domain, rest sourced from reference TRBV18 and TRBJ1-5, is NAGVMQNPRHLVRRRGQEARLRCSPMKGHSHVYWYRQLPEEGLKFMVYLQKENIIDESGMPKERFSAEFPKEGPSILRIQQVVRGDSAAYFCASSPEGRSNQPQHFGDGTRLSIL.

This chain uses TRBV29-1 with TRBJ2-5, with 7 bases that match TRBD2. The germline gives CDR1 SQVTM, CDR2 ANQGSEA. CDR3 length: 13 amino acids. V dropped 7 bases and J dropped 5; count of bases not matched to a gene: 10. The CDR3 DNA sequence: TGCAGCGCCGAGGGAGGGGCGGGCGAGACCCAGTACTTC. It encodes CSAEGGAGETQYF.

There are a few counts of this clone. The chain couples TRBV5-4 to TRBJ2-3, with a weak D call TRBD2 (5 bases). This CDR3 is built from 15 residues. The ends were cut back, 4 bases at V and 4 bases at J, with 16 bases in the middle. Germline CDR1 and CDR2: SGHNT and YYREEE (reference sequence). Written as DNA, the CDR3 is TGTGCCAGCAGCAATCTAGCAATAAGGGCAGATACGCAGTATTTT. This encodes CASSNLAIRADTQYF.

This chain connects TRBV5-1 to TRBJ2-1; 8 bases line up with TRBD1. Germline V gene data show CDR1 as SGHRS and CDR2 as YFSETQ. With V trimmed by 6 bases and J by 6 bases, 11 bases remained unmatched. The CDR3 loop spans 15 amino acids. CDR3 in amino acids: CASTRAGGPANEQFF. The CDR3 region has the DNA TGCGCCAGCACCCGGGCAGGGGGCCCTGCCAATGAGCAGTTCTTC.

The chain joins TRBV28 to TRBJ2-3; D gene uncertain. With 3 bases removed from V and 0 bases from J, the gap between germline ends came to 10 bases. The CDR3 contains 15 residues. Germline V gives CDR1 MDHEN, CDR2 SYDVKM. DNA for the CDR3: TGTGCCAGCAGTTTTTTCGCGGTTAGCACAGATACGCAGTATTTT. Protein sequence: CASSFFAVSTDTQYF.

The chain links TRBV28 to TRBJ2-7; TRBD1 matches at 11 bases. J lost 2 bases, V lost 2 bases, and 2 bases had no gene match. This CDR3 contains 15 residues. The germline gives CDR1 MDHEN, CDR2 SYDVKM. The CDR3 reads CASSLEGQGAYEQYF. The CDR3, as DNA: TGTGCCAGCAGTTTAGAGGGACAGGGGGCCTACGAGCAGTACTTC.

This chain uses TRBV19 with TRBJ2-1; D perhaps matches TRBD2 (5 bases). The CDR3 runs 14 residues. The germline gives CDR1 LNHDA, CDR2 SQIVND (reference sequence). V was cut by 7 bases and J by 9 bases, with 19 bases left in between. The CDR3 is CASKSGVGSSEQFF. CDR3 sequence (DNA): TGTGCCAGTAAATCCGGGGTTGGGAGTAGTGAGCAGTTCTTC.

Only a few counts were recorded for this clone. The genes are TRBV27 and TRBJ2-1; 10 bases are shared with TRBD2. Germline V gene lookup returns CDR1 MNHEY and CDR2 SMNVEV (reference sequence). This CDR3 region has 19 residues. Trimming took 2 bases from V and 8 from J; bases not matched to a gene: 18. The CDR3 loop is CASSLNSAVVAGGSDEQFF. In nucleotides, the CDR3 is TGTGCCAGCAGTTTAAATTCGGCGGTAGTAGCGGGAGGAAGCGATGAGCAGTTCTTC.

The chain has TRBV19 and TRBJ2-7; D is possibly TRBD2 (6 bases). Trimming took off 2 bases at V and 6 bases at J, with 14 bases between the two ends. In germline, CDR1 is LNHDA, CDR2 SQIVND (reference sequence). The CDR3 has 14 residues. CDR3 bases: TGTGCCAGTAGTATATCGGGAGCAGGGTTCGAGCAGTACTTC. Amino acid sequence: CASSISGAGFEQYF.

This chain uses TRBV29-1 with TRBJ2-7; D is perhaps TRBD1 (5 bases). The germline V gene encodes CDR1 SQVTM and CDR2 ANQGSEA. CDR3 length: 12 amino acids. V shed 5 bases and J shed 0 bases, with 8 bases lying between them. CDR3 nucleotide sequence: TGCAGCGTTACGACAGTCTCCTACGAGCAGTACTTC. The encoded protein is CSVTTVSYEQYF.

This clone has more than one count but fewer than ten. The rearrangement links TRBV3-1 (or the pseudogene TRBV3-2) to TRBJ2-7; TRBD1 agrees at 12 bases. After removal of 2 bases from V and 8 bases from J, the junction contained 13 bases not matched to a gene. Germline CDR1 and CDR2: LGHDT and YNNKEL (reference sequence). CDR3 length: 17 amino acids. The CDR3 DNA sequence: TGTGCCAGCAGCCAACCCCCGGGTGGGACAGGGGGCAGGCAGCAGTACTTC. Protein sequence: CASSQPPGGTGGRQQYF.

This chain connects TRBV10-3 to TRBJ2-1; TRBD2 matches at 7 bases. The germline CDR1 and CDR2 sequences are ENHRY and SYGVKD. With V trimmed by 10 bases and J by 0 bases, 9 bases remained unmatched. The CDR3 totals 15 residues. This CDR3 reads CATDGTGGSYNEQFF. The CDR3 DNA reads TGTGCCACGGACGGTACGGGAGGCTCCTACAATGAGCAGTTCTTC.

This chain joins TRBV12-3 or TRBV12-4 and TRBJ2-5; D perhaps matches TRBD2 (5 bases). V was shortened by 6 bases and J by 5 bases, with 13 bases between the two germline ends. The CDR3 is 13 residues long. The CDR3 is CASSPPGEETQYF. The CDR3 DNA follows: TGTGCCAGCAGCCCCCCTGGGGAGGAGACCCAGTACTTC.

The V gene is TRBV7-6, the J gene TRBJ2-7; TRBD2 matches at 8 bases. Germline assignment: CDR1 SGHVS and CDR2 FNYEAQ. V lost 1 base and J lost 0; bases outside the gene matches: 5. The length of the CDR3 is 16 residues. CDR3 sequence: CASSLGPSGLSYEQYF. CDR3 bases: TGTGCCAGCAGCTTAGGGCCTAGCGGGCTCTCCTACGAGCAGTACTTC.

The gene calls are TRBV7-2 and TRBJ1-5; D remains unclear. Trimming took off 0 bases at V and 3 bases at J, with 9 bases between the two ends. The CDR3 contains 15 residues. CDR1 SGHTA and CDR2 FQGNSA come from the germline V gene. The CDR3, as DNA: TGTGCCAGCAGCTTAGCGTCAGGACTCAATCAGCCCCAGCATTTT. This gives the protein CASSLASGLNQPQHF.

The CDR3 reads CASSPGQGGNTIYF. CDR3 nucleotide sequence: TGTGCCAGCTCACCTGGACAGGGTGGAAACACCATATATTTT. The chain uses TRBV18 and TRBJ1-3; 8 nucleotides align to TRBD1. V shed 3 bases and J 3 bases; nucleotides not matched to a gene: 1. The CDR3 totals 14 residues. CDR1 KGHSH and CDR2 LQKENI come from the germline V gene. The full variable domain, with the rest looked up from reference TRBV18 and TRBJ1-3, is NAGVMQNPRHLVRRRGQEARLRCSPMKGHSHVYWYRQLPEEGLKFMVYLQKENIIDESGMPKERFSAEFPKEGPSILRIQQVVRGDSAAYFCASSPGQGGNTIYFGEGSWLTVV.

This clone was recorded a few times. The chain uses TRBV7-9 and TRBJ2-7, with 7 bases fitting TRBD2. J gave up 6 bases and V 3 bases, and 8 bases lay outside the gene matches. The CDR3 loop spans 14 amino acids. The germline CDR1 and CDR2 sequences are SEHNR and FQNEAQ (reference sequence). The CDR3 spells CASSFGGTDGEQYF. The CDR3 nucleotides read TGTGCCAGCAGCTTCGGGGGGACGGACGGCGAGCAGTACTTC.

The chain has TRBV5-1 and TRBJ2-2; D might be TRBD1 (5 bases). The length of the CDR3 is 17 residues. Germline-derived CDR1 and CDR2 are SGHRS and YFSETQ. Deletions cut 4 bases from V and 0 bases from J, with 16 bases between. The CDR3 reads CASSPEWGSPNTGELFF. The CDR3 DNA reads as TGCGCCAGCAGCCCCGAGTGGGGCAGTCCGAACACCGGGGAGCTGTTTTTT.

The chain employs TRBV5-4 and TRBJ2-5, with D possibly TRBD1 on 6 matching bases. The CDR3 has 15 residues. Trimming pared 0 bases from V and 5 bases from J, leaving 14 bases between. CDR1 and CDR2 from the germline V gene are SGHNT and YYREEE (reference sequence). The CDR3: CASSLATGTQETQYF. In DNA form, the CDR3 reads TGTGCCAGCAGCTTGGCAACAGGGACACAGGAGACCCAGTACTTC.

The chain joins TRBV5-4 to TRBJ1-2, with 10 bases fitting TRBD1. V dropped 1 base and J dropped 3; count of bases not matched to a gene: 3. CDR1 SGHNT and CDR2 YYREEE come from the germline V gene (reference sequence). This CDR3 is built from 15 residues. CDR3 sequence: CASSLLGQGDYGYTF. The CDR3 coding sequence is TGTGCCAGCAGCTTGTTAGGACAGGGGGACTATGGCTACACCTTC.

This chain connects TRBV14 to TRBJ1-2, with 7 positions matching TRBD1. Looked up from germline, CDR1 is SGHDN and CDR2 is FVKESK. The CDR3 runs 16 residues. After removal of 5 bases from V and 2 bases from J, the junction contained 11 bases not matched to a gene. The CDR3 DNA follows: TGTGCCAGCAGCTCGGGACAGTGGAGCCAAAACTATGGCTACACCTTC. Translation: CASSSGQWSQNYGYTF.